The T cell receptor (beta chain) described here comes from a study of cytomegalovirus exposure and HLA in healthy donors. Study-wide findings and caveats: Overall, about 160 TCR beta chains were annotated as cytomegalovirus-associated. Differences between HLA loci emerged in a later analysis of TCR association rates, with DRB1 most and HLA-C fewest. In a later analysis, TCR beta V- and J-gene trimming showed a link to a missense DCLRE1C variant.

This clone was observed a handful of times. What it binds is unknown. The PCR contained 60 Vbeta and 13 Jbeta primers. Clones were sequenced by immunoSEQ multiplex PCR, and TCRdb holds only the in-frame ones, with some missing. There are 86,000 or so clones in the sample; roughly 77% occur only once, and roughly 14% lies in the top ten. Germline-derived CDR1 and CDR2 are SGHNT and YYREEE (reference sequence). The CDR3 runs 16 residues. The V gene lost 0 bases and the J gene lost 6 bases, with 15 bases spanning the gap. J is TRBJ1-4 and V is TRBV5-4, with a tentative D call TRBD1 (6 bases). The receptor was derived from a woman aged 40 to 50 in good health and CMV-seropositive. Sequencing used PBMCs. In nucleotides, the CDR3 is TGTGCCAGCAGCTTGGGACAGGCGGGTTTTGATGAAAAACTGTTTTTT. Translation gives CASSLGQAGFDEKLFF.